The T cell receptor (beta chain) under discussion was sequenced for a study of breast tumors, draining lymph nodes, adjacent tissues. The lymph nodes were axillary draining lymph nodes from breast cancer patients. TCRdb re-derived calls from the multiplex PCR reads in MiXCR, one entry per CDR3 protein. Here the sample spans approximately 200,000 distinct CDR3 sequences, approximately 30% being singletons. The sequencing input was axillary lymph node tissue. This TCR was sampled from a female donor with breast cancer. Some clones in this sample may be carry-over from other donors' samples.

DNA of the CDR3: TGTGCCAGCAGACCGGGACAGGGGGGAGCACAAGAGACCCAGTACTTC. As protein: CASRPGQGGAQETQYF. The chain is built from TRBV7-2 and TRBJ2-5, with 11 bases lining up with TRBD1. Per the germline V gene, CDR1 is SGHTA and CDR2 is FQGNSA. The trim removed 6 bases at V and 2 bases at J, leaving 8 bases unmatched. The CDR3 contains 16 residues.